Following are 2 T cell receptor beta chains from one sample sequenced in a study of radiation and T cells in renal cell carcinoma. Here immunoSEQ multiplex PCR was the method, and the copy in TCRdb shows in-frame clones only, minus some. The sample has roughly 130,000 clones, 70% to 90% seen once. Regarding time point: baseline pretreatment blood. Treatment of the sample: 15 Gy SBRT to primary tumor, nephrectomy 4 weeks later. Material: blood, obtained from a patient whose treatment included radiotherapy and nephrectomy. These receptors originate from a woman in her 50s with renal cell carcinoma.

The chain has TRBV7-9 and TRBJ1-6; 9 nucleotides align to TRBD1. Looked up from germline, CDR1 is SEHNR and CDR2 is FQNEAQ (reference sequence). This CDR3 region has 15 residues. The J segment lost 8 bases and the V segment lost 4 bases, leaving 6 bases of the junction unmatched. The CDR3 bases are TGTGCCAGCAGCTCCACAACAGGGGGCTATTCACCCCTCCACTTT. Its protein product is CASSSTTGGYSPLHF.

This clone was seen a single time. The chain recombines TRBV6-5 with TRBJ1-1; D unclear. Germline V gene data show CDR1 as MNHEY and CDR2 as SVGAGI. The germline V and J ends were trimmed by 5 bases and 0 bases, with 10 bases remaining between them. The CDR3 is 14 residues long. The DNA of the CDR3 is TGTGCCAGCAGTGGGCTGGGGTTGAACACTGAAGCTTTCTTT. It is translated as CASSGLGLNTEAFF.